A single sample gave rise to the 20 T cell receptor beta chains below, sequenced in a study of blood T cell repertoires in COVID-19. The method was immunoSEQ multiplex PCR; TCRdb's version includes in-frame clones alone and lacks a portion of them. The repertoire holds fewer than 500,000 clones, with around 90% as singletons. Material: PBMCs or T cells enriched from blood (not recorded which). The source is a woman between 18 and 30 years old with acute COVID-19.

The CDR3 bases are TGTGCCAGCAGCCCCGCAGGGGCCACTAACTATGGCTACACCTTC. This encodes CASSPAGATNYGYTF. The rearrangement uses TRBV7-9 and TRBJ1-2, with D perhaps matching TRBD1 (6 bases). The length of the CDR3 is 15 residues. Germline V CDR1 and CDR2: SEHNR, FQNEAQ (reference sequence). V was clipped by 5 bases and J by 0 bases, with 13 bases between them.

V and J are TRBV7-6 and TRBJ2-7; no clear D. CDR1 is SGHVS and CDR2 is FNYEAQ in the germline V gene. Trimming pared 4 bases from V and 4 bases from J, leaving 14 bases between. There are 14 residues in the CDR3. The CDR3 nucleotides are TGTGCCAGCAGCTCTCCTCCACGGGTATACGAGCAGTACTTC. It codes for CASSSPPRVYEQYF. Filled out from reference TRBV7-6 and TRBJ2-7, the complete variable domain reads GAGVSQSPRYKVTKRGQDVALRCDPISGHVSLYWYRQALGQGPEFLTYFNYEAQQDKSGLPNDRFSAERPEGSISTLTIQRTEQRDSAMYRCASSSPPRVYEQYFGPGTRLTVT.

The V gene is TRBV11-2, the J gene TRBJ2-2; the D gene is possibly TRBD1 (5 bases). Germline V lookup: CDR1 SGHAT, CDR2 FQNNGV. The germline V and J ends were trimmed by 3 bases and 1 base, with 21 bases remaining between them. The CDR3 consists of 19 residues. The CDR3 is CASSFPNGDGQGNTGELFF. The CDR3, as DNA: TGTGCCAGCAGCTTCCCCAATGGAGATGGGCAGGGGAACACCGGGGAGCTGTTTTTT.

V gene TRBV5-4 combines with J gene TRBJ1-6, with a tentative D call TRBD1 (5 bases). The V end lost 0 bases, the J end lost 9 bases, and 10 bases lay between the germline ends. The CDR3 sequence is 14 residues long. Germline CDR1 and CDR2: SGHNT and YYREEE (reference sequence). CDR3 region: CASSLGLGPSPLHF. DNA for the CDR3: TGTGCCAGCAGCTTGGGCTTGGGGCCTTCACCCCTCCACTTT.

This clone occurred a few times. The rearrangement joins TRBV6-2 or TRBV6-3 to TRBJ2-7; D may be TRBD1 (5 bases). The CDR3 is 14 residues long. V dropped 4 bases and J dropped 5 bases, with 15 bases sitting between them. Germline CDR1 is MNHEY and CDR2 is SVGEGT. The CDR3 spells CASSSWGRAHEQYF. In DNA, the CDR3 is TGTGCCAGCAGTTCTTGGGGCAGGGCCCACGAGCAGTACTTC.

The V gene is TRBV5-1, the J gene TRBJ1-2; D is ambiguous. The germline gives CDR1 SGHRS, CDR2 YFSETQ. Trimming removed 5 bases at V and 12 bases at J, with 20 bases between. The CDR3 has 13 amino acids. The CDR3 reads CASRDLQAERDTF. Written as DNA, the CDR3 is TGCGCCAGCAGGGATTTACAAGCGGAGAGAGACACCTTC.

The genes are TRBV27 and TRBJ1-5; D is unclear. In germline, CDR1 is MNHEY, CDR2 SMNVEV (reference sequence). The CDR3 extends over 15 amino acids. V lost 2 bases to trimming and J lost 5 bases, with 13 bases between them. The DNA for the CDR3 is TGTGCCAGCAGTTTAGTATTCAGTCGGGATCAGCCCCAGCATTTT. It encodes CASSLVFSRDQPQHF.

The V and J genes are TRBV9 and TRBJ2-3; D is perhaps TRBD1 (5 bases). The CDR3 contains 16 residues. V was pared by 0 bases and J by 5 bases, with 16 bases between. Germline loops: CDR1 SGDLS, CDR2 YYNGEE. CDR3 sequence reads: CASSVEGASLIDTQYF. DNA for the CDR3: TGTGCCAGCAGCGTAGAAGGGGCCTCCTTAATAGATACGCAGTATTTT. The full variable domain, with the rest looked up from reference TRBV9 and TRBJ2-3, is DSGVTQTPKHLITATGQRVTLRCSPRSGDLSVYWYQQSLDQGLQFLIQYYNGEERAKGNILERFSAQQFPDLHSELNLSSLELGDSALYFCASSVEGASLIDTQYFGPGTRLTVL.

The V gene is TRBV29-1, the J gene TRBJ2-7; 11 nucleotides agree with TRBD1. The CDR3 is made up of 13 amino acids. V lost 4 bases, J lost 6 bases, and 5 bases stayed unmatched. CDR1 and CDR2 (germline): SQVTM, ANQGSEA. The CDR3 spells CSVARDRGFEQYF. The CDR3 coding sequence is TGCAGCGTTGCCCGGGACAGGGGGTTCGAGCAGTACTTC.

Here the CDR3 DNA reads TGTGCCAGCAGCTTGGAGACTGCCTACGAGCAGTACTTC. The encoded protein is CASSLETAYEQYF. The V call is TRBV5-4, the J call TRBJ2-7, with D unclear. The V gene's germline CDR1 is SGHNT and CDR2 YYREEE (reference sequence). CDR3 length equals 13 residues. The V and J ends lost 0 bases and 2 bases respectively, with 6 bases between them.

The gene calls are TRBV28 and TRBJ1-5, with D possibly TRBD1 on 6 matching bases. The V end lost 1 base, the J end lost 8 bases, and 15 bases lay between the germline ends. Germline lookup yields CDR1 MDHEN and CDR2 SYDVKM. The CDR3 contains 15 residues. CDR3 nucleotides: TGTGCCAGCAGTTTATTTGTTACAGGGAGGGAGCCCCAGCATTTT. Translating gives CASSLFVTGREPQHF.

This rearrangement joins TRBV28 to TRBJ2-2; no definite D call. In germline, CDR1 is MDHEN, CDR2 SYDVKM. CDR3 length: 15 amino acids. Trimming took 1 base from V and 0 from J, leaving 6 bases between them. CDR3: CASSLSSPNTGELFF. The CDR3, as DNA: TGTGCCAGCAGTTTATCCTCTCCGAACACCGGGGAGCTGTTTTTT.

The rearrangement links TRBV5-1 to TRBJ2-2; D unclear. The CDR3 sequence is 15 residues long. Germline-derived CDR1 and CDR2 are SGHRS and YFSETQ. Trimming pared 4 bases from V and 0 bases from J, leaving 10 bases between. This CDR3 is CASSISQANTGELFF. In DNA, the CDR3 is TGCGCCAGCAGCATTAGCCAAGCGAACACCGGGGAGCTGTTTTTT.

The rearrangement links TRBV9 to TRBJ1-5; D uncertain. The CDR3 spans 18 residues. Germline loops: CDR1 SGDLS, CDR2 YYNGEE. With 0 bases removed from V and 0 bases from J, the gap between germline ends came to 16 bases. The DNA of the CDR3 is TGTGCCAGCAGCGTAGTCGGTGTGGAGACCCATAGCAATCAGCCCCAGCATTTT. This codes for CASSVVGVETHSNQPQHF.

V usage is TRBV7-2 and J usage is TRBJ2-2; D is ambiguous. The CDR3 is made up of 15 amino acids. Trimming took 4 bases from V and 4 from J, leaving 13 bases between them. From germline, CDR1 is SGHTA and CDR2 FQGNSA. In DNA, the CDR3 is TGTGCCAGCAGCTCAAGCCTTGGTTTCACCGGGGAGCTGTTTTTT. It yields the protein CASSSSLGFTGELFF.

The rearrangement joins TRBV28 to TRBJ2-1; possibly TRBD1 for D (5 bases). The CDR3 runs to 11 residues. Trimming cost V 2 bases and J 15 bases, with 11 bases left between them. The germline gives CDR1 MDHEN, CDR2 SYDVKM. The CDR3 spells CASSLAGKRFF. CDR3 coding DNA: TGTGCCAGCAGTTTAGCAGGGAAGCGGTTCTTC.

J is TRBJ2-1 and V is TRBV15; D may be TRBD2 (5 bases). The germline CDR1 and CDR2 sequences are LNHNV and YYDKDF (reference sequence). V shed 1 base and J shed 1 base, with 8 bases lying between them. CDR3 length: 15 residues. In DNA, the CDR3 is TGTGCCACCAGCAGAGGAGCGGCATCCTACAATGAGCAGTTCTTC. Translating it yields CATSRGAASYNEQFF.

V is TRBV6-5 and J is TRBJ2-1; possibly TRBD1 for D (5 bases). The ends were cut back, 5 bases at V and 10 bases at J, with 15 bases in the middle. The CDR3 loop spans 13 amino acids. Germline V gene lookup returns CDR1 MNHEY and CDR2 SVGAGI. The CDR3, as DNA: TGTGCCAGCAGTCCTTTCCAGTGGGGCGAGCAGTTCTTC. Translation: CASSPFQWGEQFF.

The gene calls are TRBV28 and TRBJ2-7; 7 bases line up with TRBD2. Germline values: CDR1 MDHEN, CDR2 SYDVKM. With 8 bases clipped from V and 0 bases from J, the junction kept 10 bases outside the gene matches. The CDR3 extends over 15 amino acids. The CDR3 DNA reads TGTGCCAGCGGACCACTAGCGAAAAGCTCCTACGAGCAGTACTTC. Its protein is CASGPLAKSSYEQYF.

This clone occurred a few times. In the same sample, other DNA sequences code for this CDR3. In DNA form, the CDR3 reads TGTGCCAGCAGCTTTCAGGGCGGAACCGGGGAGCTGTTTTTT. Its protein product is CASSFQGGTGELFF. This chain joins TRBV7-2 and TRBJ2-2; TRBD1 is a possible D gene (5 bases). Germline CDR1 is SGHTA and CDR2 is FQGNSA. This CDR3 comprises 14 residues. V lost 3 bases and J 5 bases, leaving 10 bases between the germline ends.